This T cell receptor (beta chain) is from a study of PD-L1 blockade in urothelial cancer (dated by TCRdb to about 2017). For the study in its entirety: All patients started therapy in about 2014 and received atezolizumab 1,200 mg intravenously every 3 weeks. About 85% of the 29 patients were males with bladder-origin urothelial cancer, and about 65% of the roughly 30 reported a prior smoking history. Over 28 patients had pretreatment blood TCR-seq, around 25 had at least one posttreatment blood collection, and around 25 had tumor TCR-seq. Durable clinical benefit meant progression-free survival longer than 6 months, and TCR features were also tested against progression-free and overall survival. The study, an exploratory multi-omic analysis, examined somatic, immune and clinical correlates of response to PD-L1 blockade with atezolizumab in urothelial cancer. An ECOG performance status of 0 or 1 was recorded for the patients, and 0 to 3 prior chemotherapy regimens had been received by the patients. Blood samples were analyzed at two time points: 3 weeks after treatment start (second dose) and 6 weeks after treatment start. Pretreatment tumor samples, along with matched peripheral blood collected serially before and after atezolizumab treatment, underwent TCR sequencing. In the same patients, whole exome sequencing and RNA sequencing of pretreatment tumors were performed in addition to TCR sequencing. Blood samples yielded a median of approximately 150,000 T cells and more than 80,000 unique TCRs, with median clonality 0.080. Durable clinical benefit was achieved by nine patients and was not achieved by 20 patients.

Synthetic TCR analog templates were spiked into each PCR to estimate absolute template abundance from read counts. TCRbeta CDR3 regions were amplified from genomic DNA with bias-controlled V and J gene primers using the immunoSEQ assay. Rearranged TCRbeta segments were sequenced at approximately 20X coverage. The published analysis was carried out like this. Sequencing errors were corrected by clustering, and CDR3s were annotated against IMGT so that V, D and J genes could be assigned. Only productive TCRbeta rearrangements were used in downstream analyses, excluding out-of-frame or stop-codon sequences. Clonality was calculated as one minus the Shannon entropy normalized by the log of the number of unique productive sequences. Fisher's exact test with Benjamini-Hochberg correction, using a cutoff of adjusted p below 0.01, was how clones that differed between time points or between blood and tumor were identified. TCRdb obtained this table from immuneACCESS and retained in-frame rearrangements with V and J assigned. These tables miss some clones; where compared with another copy, unresolved V genes account for less than half of the shortfall, and the remainder is unexplained. That table supplies the V and J calls and clone size; D and trimming were determined from the DNA. A total of roughly 40,000 clones appear in this sample, approximately 77% of them only once. 2.7% of the sample goes to the ten largest clones.

The full study reports these points: A pretreatment peripheral blood TCR clonality below the median was linked to improved progression-free and overall survival. Small sample size (n ≈ 29) and many exploratory analyses mean the results are intended to be hypothesis-generating. Greater expansion of tumor-associated TCR clones in peripheral blood 3 weeks after the start of treatment was observed in patients with durable benefit (n of about 21, p = 0.022).

The CDR3 has 14 amino acids, counting the end cysteine and phenylalanine. Here the CDR3 DNA is all that survives: 42 bases in frame from base 1. Looking up the germline V gene yields CDR1 SGHTS and CDR2 YDEGEE. A distance of 11 bases separates the germline ends of V and J, which lose 3 bases and 4 bases respectively. Worth noting for this clone: Its antigen is still unknown. Nothing much larger sits one base from this clone, and base qualities are not available.

The cohort included 29 patients with locally advanced or metastatic urothelial carcinoma who were treated at Memorial Sloan Kettering on a trial protocol. Peripheral blood mononuclear cells were collected pretreatment and during treatment, with between 1 and 8 total time points per patient. The Qiagen DNeasy Blood extraction kit was used to purify genomic DNA from total PBMCs and tumor samples. PBMCs were collected pretreatment and during treatment and were isolated and stored as previously described. The material was PBMCs, obtained around atezolizumab (anti-PD-L1) treatment. Recombination connected TRBV5-8 to TRBJ1-5, and perhaps TRBD1 as D gene, on 5 matching bases. This clonotype was obtained from a man aged 65 to 85 with urothelial cancer. The CDR3 protein: CASSSPGLNQPQHF. The DNA is TGTGCCAGCAGCTCGCCGGGACTGAATCAGCCCCAGCATTTT.